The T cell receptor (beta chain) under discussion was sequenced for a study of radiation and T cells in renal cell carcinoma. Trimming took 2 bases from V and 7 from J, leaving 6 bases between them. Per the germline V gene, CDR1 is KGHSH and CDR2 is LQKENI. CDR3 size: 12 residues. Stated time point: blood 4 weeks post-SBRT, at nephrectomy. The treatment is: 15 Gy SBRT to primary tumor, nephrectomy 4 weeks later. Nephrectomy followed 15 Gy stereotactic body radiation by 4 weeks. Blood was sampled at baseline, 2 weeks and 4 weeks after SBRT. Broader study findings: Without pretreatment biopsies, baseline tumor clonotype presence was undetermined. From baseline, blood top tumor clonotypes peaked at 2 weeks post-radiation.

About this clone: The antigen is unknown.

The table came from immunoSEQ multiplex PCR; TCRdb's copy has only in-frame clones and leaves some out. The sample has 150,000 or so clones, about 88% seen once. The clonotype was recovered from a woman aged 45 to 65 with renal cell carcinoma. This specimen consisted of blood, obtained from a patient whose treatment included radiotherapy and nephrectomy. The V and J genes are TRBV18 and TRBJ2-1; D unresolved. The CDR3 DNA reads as TGTGCCAGCTCACCATTAGGGAATGAGCAGTTCTTC. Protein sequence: CASSPLGNEQFF.